The T cell receptor beta chain described here comes from a study of blood T cell repertoires in COVID-19. On the study more broadly: The origin of the acute and convalescent COVID-19 samples was the United States, Italy and Spain. PBMCs, B-cell-depleted T cells, or T cells provided the cDNA or gDNA that made up the material.

Original handling: Reference gene primer amplification in the assay estimated nucleated cell counts. Sequenced by immunoSEQ multiplex PCR; TCRdb stores in-frame clones only, minus some. V and J calls and clone size follow that table, whereas D and trimming were derived from the DNA. The data contain about 58,000 clones, around 85% of them singletons. V shed 7 bases and J 5 bases; nucleotides not matched to a gene: 6. The CDR3 is made up of 14 amino acids. Germline CDR1 LNHDA, CDR2 SQIVND (reference sequence). Sample: peripheral blood. The V gene is TRBV19, the J gene TRBJ1-1, with 11 bases matching TRBD1. This TCR came from a human donor in a cohort sampled during active COVID-19. CDR3 residues: CASKDRGRRTEAFF. The CDR3 DNA is TGTGCCAGTAAGGACAGGGGGCGTCGGACTGAAGCTTTCTTT.